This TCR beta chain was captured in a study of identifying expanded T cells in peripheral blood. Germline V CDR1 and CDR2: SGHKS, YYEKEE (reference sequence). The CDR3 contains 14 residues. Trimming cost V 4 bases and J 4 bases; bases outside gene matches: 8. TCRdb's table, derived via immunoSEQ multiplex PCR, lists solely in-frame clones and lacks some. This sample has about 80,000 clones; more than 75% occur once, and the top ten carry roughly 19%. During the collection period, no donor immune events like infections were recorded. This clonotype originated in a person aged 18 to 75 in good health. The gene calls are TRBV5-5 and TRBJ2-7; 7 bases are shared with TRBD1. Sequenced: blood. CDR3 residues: CASSPGRGLYEQYF. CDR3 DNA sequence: TGTGCCAGCAGCCCCGGAAGGGGGCTGTACGAGCAGTACTTC.